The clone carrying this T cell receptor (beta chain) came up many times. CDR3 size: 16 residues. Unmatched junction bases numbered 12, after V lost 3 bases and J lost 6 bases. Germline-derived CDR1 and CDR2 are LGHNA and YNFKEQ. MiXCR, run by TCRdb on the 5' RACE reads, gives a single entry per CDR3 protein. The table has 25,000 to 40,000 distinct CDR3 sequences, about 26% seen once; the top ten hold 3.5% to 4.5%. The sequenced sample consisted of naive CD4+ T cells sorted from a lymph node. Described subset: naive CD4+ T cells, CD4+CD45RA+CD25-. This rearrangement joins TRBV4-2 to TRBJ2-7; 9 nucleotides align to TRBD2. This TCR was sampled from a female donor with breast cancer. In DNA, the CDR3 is TGTGCCAGCAGCCAGAATCGGGGGACTAGCTGGGGCGAGCAGTACTTC. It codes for CASSQNRGTSWGEQYF.